The next 25 T cell receptor beta chains were all read from a single sample in a study of blood T cell repertoires in COVID-19 (dated by TCRdb to the early 2020s). Receptors were amplified or captured by the immunoSEQ multiplex PCR assay. Entries here come from immuneACCESS through TCRdb and include only in-frame sequences with V and J called. Some clones fail to appear in such tables; in the studies checked, an unresolved V gene covers under half of the shortfall, and the cause of the remainder is unknown. This sample has hundreds of thousands of clones in its table, and around 87% of those were observed once. Of the sample, 1% to 1.3% falls within the top ten clones. Sequenced sample: PBMCs or T cells enriched from blood (not recorded which). The receptor set was obtained from a young man who had recovered from COVID-19.

This clone was counted between two and nine times. J is TRBJ2-1 and V is TRBV7-9; D may be TRBD1 (5 bases). Germline V gene lookup returns CDR1 SEHNR and CDR2 FQNEAQ (reference sequence). This CDR3 has 14 amino acids. Trimming cost V 6 bases and J 16 bases, with 25 bases left between them. This CDR3 is CASSYTDGQGPSFF. For the CDR3, the DNA is TGTGCCAGCAGTTATACAGACGGCCAGGGTCCCTCCTTCTTC.

The chain recombines TRBV5-1 with TRBJ2-2, with 8 positions matching TRBD1. Per the germline V gene, CDR1 is SGHRS and CDR2 is YFSETQ. The CDR3 spans 15 residues. The J segment lost 5 bases and the V segment lost 5 bases, leaving 8 bases of the junction unmatched. As DNA, the CDR3 is TGCGCCAGCAGGGGACAGGACATCCCTACCGGGGAGCTGTTTTTT. As protein: CASRGQDIPTGELFF.

CDR3 in DNA: TGTGCCAGCAGCTTTGGGGAGAAACTGTACAATGAGCAGTTCTTC. Its protein is CASSFGEKLYNEQFF. The rearrangement links TRBV11-3 to TRBJ2-1, with D tentatively TRBD2 (5 bases). The CDR3 extends over 15 amino acids. Germline CDR1 reads SGHNT; CDR2 reads YENEEA. Trimming took 3 bases from V and 4 from J, leaving 13 bases between them.

The chain combines TRBV15 with TRBJ2-2; 10 bases line up with TRBD2. The CDR3 loop spans 17 amino acids. V dropped 0 bases and J dropped 5; count of bases not matched to a gene: 6. The germline V gene has CDR1 LNHNV and CDR2 YYDKDF (reference sequence). The DNA of the CDR3 is TGTGCCACCAGCAGAGACTACCTAGCGGGAGAAACCGGGGAGCTGTTTTTT. It specifies CATSRDYLAGETGELFF.

The genes are TRBV7-9 and TRBJ2-5, with D possibly being TRBD2 (5 bases). The germline CDR1 and CDR2 sequences are SEHNR and FQNEAQ (reference sequence). The CDR3 is made up of 15 amino acids. Trimming removed 2 bases at V and 5 bases at J, with 15 bases between. The chain's CDR3 is CASSLFDTERETQYF. The DNA for the CDR3 is TGTGCCAGCAGCTTATTCGACACGGAGCGGGAGACCCAGTACTTC.

This chain uses TRBV28 with TRBJ1-1; 9 bases map to TRBD1. Unmatched junction bases numbered 7, after V lost 6 bases and J lost 2 bases. Germline V gene sequence: CDR1 MDHEN, CDR2 SYDVKM. CDR3 length: 15 residues. DNA for the CDR3: TGTGCCAGCAGCCCCCGGACAGGGGCCAACACTGAAGCTTTCTTT. It yields the protein CASSPRTGANTEAFF. Together with reference TRBV28 and TRBJ1-1, the CDR3 gives the full variable domain: DVKVTQSSRYLVKRTGEKVFLECVQDMDHENMFWYRQDPGLGLRLIYFSYDVKMKEKGDIPEGYSVSREKKERFSLILESASTNQTSMYLCASSPRTGANTEAFFGQGTRLTVV.

This chain connects TRBV5-1 to TRBJ2-1; the match to TRBD2 covers 9 bases. The V and J ends lost 0 bases and 0 bases, in that order; junction bases with no gene match: 4. This CDR3 comprises 17 residues. Germline CDR1 is SGHRS and CDR2 is YFSETQ. CDR3 loop: CASSLELAGSSYNEQFF. The CDR3 coding sequence is TGCGCCAGCAGCTTGGAGCTAGCGGGGAGCTCCTACAATGAGCAGTTCTTC.

This chain links TRBV29-1 with TRBJ1-1; the match to TRBD1 covers 7 bases. V shed 7 bases, J shed 5 bases, and the junction held 4 bases outside the gene matches. CDR3 length: 11 residues. CDR1 is SQVTM and CDR2 is ANQGSEA in the germline V gene. The CDR3 region has the DNA TGCAGCGGACAGGGAAGTACTGAAGCTTTCTTT. This translates into CSGQGSTEAFF. Looking up the rest from reference TRBV29-1 and TRBJ1-1 gives the full variable domain: SAVISQKPSRDICQRGTSLTIQCQVDSQVTMMFWYRQQPGQSLTLIATANQGSEATYESGFVIDKFPISRPNLTFSTLTVSNMSPEDSSIYLCSGQGSTEAFFGQGTRLTVV.

V usage is TRBV5-6 and J usage is TRBJ1-3, with unresolved D. CDR3 size: 13 residues. The germline CDR1 and CDR2 sequences are SGHDT and YYEEEE. V dropped 4 bases and J dropped 2 bases, with 7 bases sitting between them. The CDR3 region has the DNA TGTGCCAGCAGCCCACAGCCTGGAAACACCATATATTTT. Encoded protein: CASSPQPGNTIYF.

The V call is TRBV9, the J call TRBJ1-5, with 9 bases matching TRBD1. Trimming cost V 0 bases and J 9 bases; bases outside gene matches: 10. Per germline, CDR1 SGDLS and CDR2 YYNGEE. The CDR3 has 16 amino acids. CDR3 bases: TGTGCCAGCAGCGTAGGCGAGGACAGGGGCCAAGGGCCCCAGCATTTT. This translates into CASSVGEDRGQGPQHF.

The V and J genes are TRBV5-1 and TRBJ2-7; no definite D call. Per germline, CDR1 SGHRS and CDR2 YFSETQ. Deletions cut 5 bases from V and 3 bases from J, with 15 bases between. The CDR3 totals 14 residues. The DNA for the CDR3 is TGCGCCAGCAGTGTAGTACAGAAGGACTACGAGCAGTACTTC. Translation gives CASSVVQKDYEQYF. Based on the CDR3 plus reference TRBV5-1 and TRBJ2-7, the full variable domain is KAGVTQTPRYLIKTRGQQVTLSCSPISGHRSVSWYQQTPGQGLQFLFEYFSETQRNKGNFPGRFSGRQFSNSRSEMNVSTLELGDSALYLCASSVVQKDYEQYFGPGTRLTVT.

The chain carries TRBV28 and TRBJ1-2; TRBD1 aligns across 10 bases. Germline CDR1 and CDR2: MDHEN and SYDVKM. This CDR3 has 14 residues. The V and J ends lost 6 bases and 5 bases, in that order; junction bases with no gene match: 6. DNA for the CDR3: TGTGCCAGCAGCGTCCCGGGACAGGGGTATGGCTACACCTTC. Its protein is CASSVPGQGYGYTF.

J is TRBJ2-1 and V is TRBV19, with 11 bases aligning to TRBD2. Germline assignment: CDR1 LNHDA and CDR2 SQIVND (reference sequence). This CDR3 is built from 18 residues. The V and J ends lost 6 bases and 6 bases, in that order; junction bases with no gene match: 16. The CDR3 bases are TGTGCCAGTAGGCGACTCGGGACTAGCGGCCTTCGTGGCAATGAGCAGTTCTTC. Its protein product is CASRRLGTSGLRGNEQFF.

The chain combines TRBV11-2 with TRBJ2-5; the match to TRBD1 covers 7 bases. J was trimmed by 4 bases and V by 3 bases; bases with no gene match: 2. Germline V gene lookup returns CDR1 SGHAT and CDR2 FQNNGV. The CDR3 totals 13 residues. The CDR3 sequence is CASSFSGGETQYF. CDR3 DNA sequence: TGTGCCAGCAGCTTCTCAGGGGGAGAGACCCAGTACTTC.

The V call is TRBV24-1, the J call TRBJ1-2; D gene uncertain. The V end lost 4 bases, the J end lost 5 bases, and 10 bases lay between the germline ends. There are 13 residues in the CDR3. CDR1 KGHDR and CDR2 SFDVKD come from the germline V gene. The CDR3 loop reads CATSERAEYGYTF. In DNA, the CDR3 is TGTGCCACCAGTGAGAGGGCGGAGTATGGCTACACCTTC.

The genes are TRBV29-1 and TRBJ2-7; TRBD1 aligns across 11 bases. Losses at the gene ends were 2 bases for V and 4 bases for J; bases not matched to a gene: 13. CDR1 SQVTM and CDR2 ANQGSEA come from the germline V gene. This CDR3 is 17 amino acids long. CDR3 in amino acids: CSVEYNTRDRGGYEQYF. CDR3 DNA: TGCAGCGTTGAATACAATACCCGGGACAGGGGGGGATACGAGCAGTACTTC.

The chain carries TRBV6-5 and TRBJ1-1; 7 bases agree with TRBD1. Germline assignment: CDR1 MNHEY and CDR2 SVGAGI. The CDR3 covers 13 residues. V trimming: 6 bases; J trimming: 4 bases; junction bases outside the gene matches: 5. This CDR3 is CASRRSGGTEAFF. In nucleotides, the CDR3 is TGTGCCAGCAGGCGATCAGGGGGCACTGAAGCTTTCTTT.

The chain has TRBV10-3 and TRBJ2-3; 9 positions match TRBD1. The CDR3 runs to 14 residues. The V and J ends lost 4 bases and 3 bases, in that order; junction bases with no gene match: 2. Germline-derived CDR1 and CDR2 are ENHRY and SYGVKD. The CDR3 DNA reads TGTGCCATCAGTGGGGGACAGGGAACAGATACGCAGTATTTT. Its protein product is CAISGGQGTDTQYF.

This clone was seen only a few times. The chain combines TRBV6-1 with TRBJ2-1, with a possible D match to TRBD1 (5 bases). The CDR3 is made up of 11 amino acids. The germline CDR1 and CDR2 sequences are MNHNS and SASEGT. V was shortened by 3 bases and J by 15 bases, with 12 bases between the two germline ends. The CDR3 region is CASSEGRVRFF. The CDR3 nucleotides read TGTGCCAGCAGTGAGGGCAGGGTGCGGTTCTTC.

The V gene is TRBV11-2, the J gene TRBJ2-1, with D possibly being TRBD2 (6 bases). The ends were cut back, 6 bases at V and 8 bases at J, with 17 bases in the middle. CDR3 length: 14 amino acids. Germline loops: CDR1 SGHAT, CDR2 FQNNGV. CDR3 residues: CASRKYGGGDEQFF. CDR3 sequence (DNA): TGTGCCAGCAGGAAGTATGGAGGAGGGGATGAGCAGTTCTTC.

The rearrangement joins TRBV5-4 to TRBJ1-2; tentative D call: TRBD1 (6 bases). Trimming shortened V by 0 bases and J by 8 bases, and 17 bases separated the two germline ends. This CDR3 has 15 residues. CDR1 and CDR2 (germline): SGHNT, YYREEE (reference sequence). CDR3 region: CASSLAAGGAEGYTF. The CDR3 DNA follows: TGTGCCAGCAGCTTGGCAGCGGGGGGCGCGGAGGGCTACACCTTC.

The J gene is TRBJ1-5, the V gene TRBV20-1; possibly TRBD1 for D (5 bases). Trimming cost V 3 bases and J 4 bases, with 13 bases left between them. The CDR3 contains 14 residues. Germline lookup yields CDR1 DFQATT and CDR2 SNEGSKA (reference sequence). CDR3 DNA: TGCAGTGCTAGTGGGGGAGTGATTAATCAGCCCCAGCATTTT. It specifies CSASGGVINQPQHF.

The chain joins TRBV5-1 to TRBJ2-2, with D maybe TRBD1 (7 bases). Trimming cost V 7 bases and J 3 bases, with 13 bases left between them. Germline lookup yields CDR1 SGHRS and CDR2 YFSETQ. This CDR3 has 14 amino acids. The CDR3 coding sequence is TGCGCCAGCGGAGGGGGCGCGCACACCGGGGAGCTGTTTTTT. Translated, it gives CASGGGAHTGELFF.

This sequence joins TRBV30 and TRBJ1-4; D may be TRBD1 (5 bases). In germline, CDR1 is GTSNPN, CDR2 SVGIG (reference sequence). Between the trimmed V and J ends, which lost 0 bases and 8 bases, there was a span of 10 bases. The CDR3 runs 13 residues. The CDR3 loop reads CAWSVQVVEKLFF. CDR3 nucleotide sequence: TGTGCCTGGAGTGTACAGGTAGTAGAAAAACTGTTTTTT.

The rearrangement links TRBV5-1 to TRBJ1-5; D is uncertain. Trimming left V 0 bases short and J 0 bases short, with 7 bases between. CDR1 is SGHRS, CDR2 YFSETQ, per germline. There are 15 residues in the CDR3. In nucleotides, the CDR3 is TGCGCCAGCAGCTTGGATACGGGTAGCAATCAGCCCCAGCATTTT. Its protein product is CASSLDTGSNQPQHF. Drawing the rest from reference TRBV5-1 and TRBJ1-5, the complete variable domain is KAGVTQTPRYLIKTRGQQVTLSCSPISGHRSVSWYQQTPGQGLQFLFEYFSETQRNKGNFPGRFSGRQFSNSRSEMNVSTLELGDSALYLCASSLDTGSNQPQHFGDGTRLSIL.